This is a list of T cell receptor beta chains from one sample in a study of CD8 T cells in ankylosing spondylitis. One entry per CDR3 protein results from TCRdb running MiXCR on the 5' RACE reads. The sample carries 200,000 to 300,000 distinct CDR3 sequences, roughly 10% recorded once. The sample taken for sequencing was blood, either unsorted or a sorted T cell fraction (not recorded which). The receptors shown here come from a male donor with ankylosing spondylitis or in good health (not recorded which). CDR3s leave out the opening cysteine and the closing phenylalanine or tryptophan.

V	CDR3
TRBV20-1	SANSRGTNNEQF
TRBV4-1	ASSQRDRGTEAF
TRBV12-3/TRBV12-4	ASTVGEGAMHQPQH
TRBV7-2	ASSPGIVETQY
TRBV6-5	ASSYSLTGNTIY
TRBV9	ASSVNSGAFTGELF
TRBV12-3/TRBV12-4	ASSLATGRRDSPLH
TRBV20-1	SARPSGGFFSGELF
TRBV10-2	ASSEPGLALGWGSPGELF
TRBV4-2	ASSQTQGVPYEQY
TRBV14	ASSQDEGVPYNEQF
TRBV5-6	ASSPGHISGELF
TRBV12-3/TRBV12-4	ASSRTSGRETQY
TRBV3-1	ASSPQNGNTEAF
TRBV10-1	ASRTGPNSPLH
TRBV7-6	ASSGYRGSSYNEQF
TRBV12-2	ASRHPKDGNTEAF
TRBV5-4	ASSSGTSGGTDTQY
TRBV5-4	ASSFVGGRSTGELF
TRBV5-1	ASTQAEAAYNEQF
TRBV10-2	ASKEHGELF
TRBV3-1	ATGTIGWNEQF
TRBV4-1	ASSQVRGSTDTQY
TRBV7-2	ASSLHGGSTDTQY
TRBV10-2	ASSEYLSWDTQY
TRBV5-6	ASSLDRGRINYGYT
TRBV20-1	SARDLAGGPIDEQF
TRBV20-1	SASPTNYEQY
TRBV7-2	ASSLHSYEQY
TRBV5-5	ASSRGPADPQY
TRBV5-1	ASSLLSGELF